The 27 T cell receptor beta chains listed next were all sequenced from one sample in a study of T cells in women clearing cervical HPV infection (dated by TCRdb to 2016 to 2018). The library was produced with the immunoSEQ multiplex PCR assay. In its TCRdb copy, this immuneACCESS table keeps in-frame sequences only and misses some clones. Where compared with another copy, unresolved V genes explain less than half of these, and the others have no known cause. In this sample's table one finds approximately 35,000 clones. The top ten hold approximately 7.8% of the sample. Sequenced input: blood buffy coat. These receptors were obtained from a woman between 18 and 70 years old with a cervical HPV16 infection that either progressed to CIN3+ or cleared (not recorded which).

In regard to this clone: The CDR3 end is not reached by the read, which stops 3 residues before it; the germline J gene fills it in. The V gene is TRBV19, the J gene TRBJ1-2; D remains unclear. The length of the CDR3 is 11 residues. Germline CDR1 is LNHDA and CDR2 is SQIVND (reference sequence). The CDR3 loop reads CASSSYYDYTF. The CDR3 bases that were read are TGTGCCAGTAGTTCTTACTACGAC.

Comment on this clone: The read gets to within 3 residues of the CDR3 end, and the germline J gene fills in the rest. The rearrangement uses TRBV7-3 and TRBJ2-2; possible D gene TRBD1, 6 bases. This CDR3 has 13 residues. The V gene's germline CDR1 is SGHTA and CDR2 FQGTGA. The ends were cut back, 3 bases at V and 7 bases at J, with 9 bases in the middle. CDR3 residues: CASSFQGGGELFF. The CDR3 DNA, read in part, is TGTGCCAGCAGCTTTCAAGGGGGCGGGGAG.

The chain's CDR3 is CASKGNSYEQYF. Partial CDR3 DNA: TGTGCCAGCAAAGGTAACTCCTACGAG. V is TRBV2 and J is TRBJ2-7; D unresolved. The read ends 3 residues shy of where the CDR3 ends; the end is completed using the germline J gene. Germline loops: CDR1 SNHLY, CDR2 FYNNEI. V was trimmed by 7 bases and J by 0 bases, leaving 7 bases between them. The CDR3 totals 12 residues.

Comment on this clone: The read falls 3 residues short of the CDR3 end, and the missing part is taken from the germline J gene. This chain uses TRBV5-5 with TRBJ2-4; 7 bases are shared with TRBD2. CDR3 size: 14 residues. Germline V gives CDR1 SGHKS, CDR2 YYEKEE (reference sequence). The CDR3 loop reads CASSFGEGLETQYF. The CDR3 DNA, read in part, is TGTGCCAGCAGCTTCGGGGAGGGCCTCGAGACT.

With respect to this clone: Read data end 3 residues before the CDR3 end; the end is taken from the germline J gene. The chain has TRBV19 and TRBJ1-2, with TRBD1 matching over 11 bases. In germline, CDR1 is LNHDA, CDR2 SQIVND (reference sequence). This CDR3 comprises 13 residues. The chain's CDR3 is CASRRTGGYDYTF. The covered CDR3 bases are TGTGCCAGTAGAAGGACAGGGGGCTACGAC. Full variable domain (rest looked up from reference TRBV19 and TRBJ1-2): DGGITQSPKYLFRKEGQNVTLSCEQNLNHDAMYWYRQDPGQGLRLIYYSQIVNDFQKGDIAEGYSVSREKKESFPLTVTSAQKNPTAFYLCASRRTGGYDYTFGSGTRLTVV.

CDR3 amino acids: CSASGGANYGYTF. CDR3 DNA (partial): TGCAGTGCTAGTGGGGGGGCCAACTATGGC. V gene TRBV20-1 combines with J gene TRBJ1-2, with a weak D call TRBD1 (6 bases). From the germline J gene comes the end of the CDR3, since the read stops 3 residues before it. The germline V gene encodes CDR1 DFQATT and CDR2 SNEGSKA (reference sequence). This CDR3 has 13 amino acids. The V end lost 3 bases, the J end lost 2 bases, and 10 bases lay between the germline ends.

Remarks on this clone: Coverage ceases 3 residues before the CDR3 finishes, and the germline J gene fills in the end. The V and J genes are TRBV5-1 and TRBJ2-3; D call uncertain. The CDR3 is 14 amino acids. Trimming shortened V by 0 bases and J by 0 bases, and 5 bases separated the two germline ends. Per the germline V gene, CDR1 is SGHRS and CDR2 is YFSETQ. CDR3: CASSLDGSTDTQYF. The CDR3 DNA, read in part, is TGCGCCAGCAGCTTGGACGGTAGCACAGATACG.

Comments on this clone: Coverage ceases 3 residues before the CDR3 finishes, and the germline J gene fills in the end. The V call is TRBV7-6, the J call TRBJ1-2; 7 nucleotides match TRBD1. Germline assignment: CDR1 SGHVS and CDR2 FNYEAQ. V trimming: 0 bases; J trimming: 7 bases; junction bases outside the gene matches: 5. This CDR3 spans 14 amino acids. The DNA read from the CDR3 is TGTGCCAGCAGCTTAGCAGGGGGCGCCGGTGGC. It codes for CASSLAGGAGG. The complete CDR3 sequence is CASSLAGGAGGYTF.

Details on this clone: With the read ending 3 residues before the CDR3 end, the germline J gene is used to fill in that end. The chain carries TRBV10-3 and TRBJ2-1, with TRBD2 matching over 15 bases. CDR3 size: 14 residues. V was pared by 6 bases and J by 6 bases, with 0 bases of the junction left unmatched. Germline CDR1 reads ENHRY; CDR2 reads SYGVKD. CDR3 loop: CAIRGLAGGNEQFF. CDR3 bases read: TGTGCCATCAGGGGACTAGCGGGGGGCAATGAG.

This chain's CDR3 is CASSNRGSTDTQYF. The covered CDR3 bases are TGTGCCAGCAGTAACAGGGGGTCTACAGATACG. The J gene is TRBJ2-3, the V gene TRBV2; TRBD1 matches 8 bases. The read halts 3 residues ahead of the CDR3 end, with the missing end drawn from the germline J gene. This CDR3 has 14 residues. The V segment lost 5 bases and the J segment 3 bases; nucleotides outside the gene matches: 4. Germline V gene lookup returns CDR1 SNHLY and CDR2 FYNNEI.

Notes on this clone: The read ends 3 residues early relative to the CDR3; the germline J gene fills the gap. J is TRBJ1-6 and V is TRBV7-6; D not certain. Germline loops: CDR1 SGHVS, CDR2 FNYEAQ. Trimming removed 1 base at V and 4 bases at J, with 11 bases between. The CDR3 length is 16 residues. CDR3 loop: CASSLGKRSYNSPLHF. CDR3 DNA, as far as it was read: TGTGCCAGCAGCTTAGGGAAGCGGAGTTATAATTCACCC. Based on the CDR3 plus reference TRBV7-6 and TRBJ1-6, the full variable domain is GAGVSQSPRYKVTKRGQDVALRCDPISGHVSLYWYRQALGQGPEFLTYFNYEAQQDKSGLPNDRFSAERPEGSISTLTIQRTEQRDSAMYRCASSLGKRSYNSPLHFGNGTRLTVT.

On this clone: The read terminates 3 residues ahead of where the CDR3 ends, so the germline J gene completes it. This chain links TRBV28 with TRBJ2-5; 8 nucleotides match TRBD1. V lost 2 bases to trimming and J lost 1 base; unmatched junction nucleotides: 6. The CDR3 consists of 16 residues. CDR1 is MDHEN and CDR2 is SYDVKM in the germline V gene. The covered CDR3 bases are TGTGCCAGCAGTTTAGCCGGACAGGGACCCCAAGAGACC. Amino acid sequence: CASSLAGQGPQET. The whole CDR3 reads CASSLAGQGPQETQYF.

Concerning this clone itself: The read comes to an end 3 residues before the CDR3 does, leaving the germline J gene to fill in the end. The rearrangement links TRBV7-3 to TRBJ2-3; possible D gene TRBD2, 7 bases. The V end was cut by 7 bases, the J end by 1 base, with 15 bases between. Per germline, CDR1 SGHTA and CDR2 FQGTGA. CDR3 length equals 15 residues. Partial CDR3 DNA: TGTGCCAGCACCCCATCGGGGGGCGGCACAGATACG. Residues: CASTPSGGGTDT. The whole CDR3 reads CASTPSGGGTDTQYF. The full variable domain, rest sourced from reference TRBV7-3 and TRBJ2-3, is GAGVSQTPSNKVTEKGKYVELRCDPISGHTALYWYRQSLGQGPEFLIYFQGTGAADDSGLPNDRFFAVRPEGSVSTLKIQRTERGDSAVYLCASTPSGGGTDTQYFGPGTRLTVL.

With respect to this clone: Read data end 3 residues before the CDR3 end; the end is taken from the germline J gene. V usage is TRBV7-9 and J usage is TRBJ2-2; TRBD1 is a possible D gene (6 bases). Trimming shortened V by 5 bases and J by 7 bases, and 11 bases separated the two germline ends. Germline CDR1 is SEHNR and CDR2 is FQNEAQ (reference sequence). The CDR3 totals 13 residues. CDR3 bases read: TGTGCCAGCAGCACAGGGACGGGCGGGGAG. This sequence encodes CASSTGTGGE. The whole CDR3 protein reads CASSTGTGGELFF. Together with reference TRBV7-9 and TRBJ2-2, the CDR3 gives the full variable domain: DTGVSQNPRHKITKRGQNVTFRCDPISEHNRLYWYRQTLGQGPEFLTYFQNEAQLEKSRLLSDRFSAERPKGSFSTLEIQRTEQGDSAMYLCASSTGTGGELFFGEGSRLTVL.

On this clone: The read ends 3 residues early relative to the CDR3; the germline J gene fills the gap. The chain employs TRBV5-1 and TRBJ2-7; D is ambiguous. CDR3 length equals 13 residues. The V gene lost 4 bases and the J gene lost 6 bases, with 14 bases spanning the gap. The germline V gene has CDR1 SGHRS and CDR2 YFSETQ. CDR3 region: CASSPRSSSEQYF. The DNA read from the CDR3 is TGCGCCAGCAGCCCTCGATCCTCCAGCGAG.

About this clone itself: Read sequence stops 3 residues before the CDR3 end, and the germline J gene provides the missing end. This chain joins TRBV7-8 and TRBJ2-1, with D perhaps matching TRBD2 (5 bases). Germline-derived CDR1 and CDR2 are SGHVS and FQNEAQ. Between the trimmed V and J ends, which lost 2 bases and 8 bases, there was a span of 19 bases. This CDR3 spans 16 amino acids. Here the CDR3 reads CASSLRNGGHSDEQFF. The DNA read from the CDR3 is TGTGCCAGCAGCTTAAGAAATGGCGGGCACAGCGATGAG.

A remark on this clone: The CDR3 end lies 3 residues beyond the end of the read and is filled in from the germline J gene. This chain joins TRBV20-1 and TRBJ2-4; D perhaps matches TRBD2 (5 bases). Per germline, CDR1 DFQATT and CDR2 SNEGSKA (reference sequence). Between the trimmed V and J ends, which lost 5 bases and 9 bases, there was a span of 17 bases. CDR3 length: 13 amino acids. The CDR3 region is CSALGRRVGIQYF. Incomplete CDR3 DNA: TGCAGTGCTTTAGGAAGGCGGGTCGGCATT.

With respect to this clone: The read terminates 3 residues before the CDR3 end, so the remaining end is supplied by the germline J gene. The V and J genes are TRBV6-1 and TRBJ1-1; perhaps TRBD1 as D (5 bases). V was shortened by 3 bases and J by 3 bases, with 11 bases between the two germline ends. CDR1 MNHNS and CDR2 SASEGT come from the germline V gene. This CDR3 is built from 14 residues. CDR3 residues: CASSERGGDTEAFF. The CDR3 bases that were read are TGTGCCAGCAGTGAGCGGGGGGGAGACACTGAA.

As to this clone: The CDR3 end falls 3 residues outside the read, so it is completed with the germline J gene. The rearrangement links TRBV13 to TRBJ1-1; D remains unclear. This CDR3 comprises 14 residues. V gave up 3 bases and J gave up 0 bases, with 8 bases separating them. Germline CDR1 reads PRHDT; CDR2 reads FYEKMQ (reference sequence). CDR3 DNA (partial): TGTGCCAGCAGCTTGAGTCAGATGAACACTGAA. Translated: CASSLSQMNTE. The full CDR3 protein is CASSLSQMNTEAFF.

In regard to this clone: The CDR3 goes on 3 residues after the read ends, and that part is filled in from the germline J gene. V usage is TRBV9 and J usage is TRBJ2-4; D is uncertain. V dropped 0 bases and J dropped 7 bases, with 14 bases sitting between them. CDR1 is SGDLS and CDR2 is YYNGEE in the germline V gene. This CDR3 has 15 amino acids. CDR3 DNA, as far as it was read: TGTGCCAGCAGCGTAGATGGGCACCAGACGAACATT. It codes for CASSVDGHQTNI. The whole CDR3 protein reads CASSVDGHQTNIQYF.

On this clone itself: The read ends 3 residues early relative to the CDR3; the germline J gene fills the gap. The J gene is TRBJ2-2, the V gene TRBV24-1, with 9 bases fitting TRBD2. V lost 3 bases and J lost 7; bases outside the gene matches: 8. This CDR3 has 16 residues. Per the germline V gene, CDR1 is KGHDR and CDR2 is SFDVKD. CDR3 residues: CATSDPLAGSGGELFF. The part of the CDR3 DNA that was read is TGTGCCACCAGTGATCCGCTAGCGGGGTCGGGCGGGGAG.

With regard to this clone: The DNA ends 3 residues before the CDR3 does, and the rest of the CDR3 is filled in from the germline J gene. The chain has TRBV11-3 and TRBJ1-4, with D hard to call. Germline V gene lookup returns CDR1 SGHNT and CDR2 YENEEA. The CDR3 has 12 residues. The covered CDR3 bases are TGTGCCAGCAGCTTAGATCCCAGGCGA. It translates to CASSLDPRR. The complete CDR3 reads CASSLDPRRLFF.

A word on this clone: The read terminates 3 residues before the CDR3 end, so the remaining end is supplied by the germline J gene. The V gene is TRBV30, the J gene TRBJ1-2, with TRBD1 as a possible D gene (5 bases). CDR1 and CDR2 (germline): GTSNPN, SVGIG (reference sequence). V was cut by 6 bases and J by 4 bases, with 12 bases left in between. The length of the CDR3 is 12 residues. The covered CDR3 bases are TGTGCCTGCCACAAAGGGGTCTATGGC. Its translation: CACHKGVYG. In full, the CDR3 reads CACHKGVYGYTF.

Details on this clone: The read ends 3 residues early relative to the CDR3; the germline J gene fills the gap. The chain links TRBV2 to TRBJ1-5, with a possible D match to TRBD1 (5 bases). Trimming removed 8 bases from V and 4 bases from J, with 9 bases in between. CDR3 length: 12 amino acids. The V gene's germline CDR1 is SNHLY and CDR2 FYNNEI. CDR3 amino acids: CASAGGNQPQHF. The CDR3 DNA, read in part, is TGTGCCAGCGCGGGGGGGAATCAGCCC.

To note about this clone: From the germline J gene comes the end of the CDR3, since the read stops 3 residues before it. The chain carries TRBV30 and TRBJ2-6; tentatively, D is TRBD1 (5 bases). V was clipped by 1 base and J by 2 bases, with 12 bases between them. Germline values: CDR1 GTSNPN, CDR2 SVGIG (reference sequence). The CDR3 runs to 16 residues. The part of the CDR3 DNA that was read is TGTGCCTGGAGTGATTTCTCAGGGACTGGGGCCAACGTC. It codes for CAWSDFSGTGANV. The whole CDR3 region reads CAWSDFSGTGANVLTF. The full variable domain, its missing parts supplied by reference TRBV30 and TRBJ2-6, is SQTIHQWPATLVQPVGSPLSLECTVEGTSNPNLYWYRQAAGRGLQLLFYSVGIGQISSEVPQNLSASRPQDRQFILSSKKLLLSDSGFYLCAWSDFSGTGANVLTFGAGSRLTVL.

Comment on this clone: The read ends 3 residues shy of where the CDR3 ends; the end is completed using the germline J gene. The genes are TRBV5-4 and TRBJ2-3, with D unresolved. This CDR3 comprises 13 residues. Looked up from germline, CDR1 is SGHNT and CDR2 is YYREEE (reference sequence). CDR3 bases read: TGTGCCAGTAGCCGACAATCAGGAGAGACG. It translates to CASSRQSGET. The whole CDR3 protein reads CASSRQSGETQYF.

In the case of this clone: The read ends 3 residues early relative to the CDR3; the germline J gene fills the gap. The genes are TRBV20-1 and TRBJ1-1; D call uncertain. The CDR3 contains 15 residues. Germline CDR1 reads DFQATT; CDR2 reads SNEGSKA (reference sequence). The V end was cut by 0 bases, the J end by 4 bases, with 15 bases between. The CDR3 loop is CSARDPSGRSTEAFF. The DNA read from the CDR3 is TGCAGTGCTAGAGACCCGTCAGGTCGGAGCACTGAA.